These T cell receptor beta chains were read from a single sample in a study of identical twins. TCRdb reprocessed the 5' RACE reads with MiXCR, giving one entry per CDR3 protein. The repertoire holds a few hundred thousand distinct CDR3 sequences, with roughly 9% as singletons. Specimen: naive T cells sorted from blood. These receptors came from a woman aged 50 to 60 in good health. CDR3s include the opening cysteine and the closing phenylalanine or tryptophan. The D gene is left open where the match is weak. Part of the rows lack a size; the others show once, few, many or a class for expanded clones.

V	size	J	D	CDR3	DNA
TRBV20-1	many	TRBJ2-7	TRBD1	CSARLGQGYEQYF	TGCAGTGCTAGATTGGGACAGGGCTACGAGCAGTACTTC
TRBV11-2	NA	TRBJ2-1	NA	CASSPGGATSQRTYNEQFF	TGTGCCAGCAGCCCAGGGGGTGCGACTAGCCAACGGACATACAATGAGCAGTTCTTC
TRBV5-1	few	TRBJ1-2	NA	CASSSRADSLNYGYTF	TGCGCCAGCAGCTCAAGAGCTGACAGCCTCAACTATGGCTACACCTTC
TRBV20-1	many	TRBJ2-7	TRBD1	CSARRRQGAYEQYF	TGCAGTGCTCGCAGGAGACAGGGGGCGTACGAGCAGTACTTC
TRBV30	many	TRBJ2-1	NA	CAWSPNRGALYNEQFF	TGTGCCTGGAGTCCGAATCGAGGGGCCCTCTACAATGAGCAGTTCTTC
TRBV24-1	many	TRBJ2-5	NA	CAAPGVQETQYF	TGTGCCGCACCAGGGGTACAAGAGACCCAGTACTTC
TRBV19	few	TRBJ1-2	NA	CASTPNTYGYTF	TGTGCCAGTACCCCCAACACGTATGGCTACACCTTC
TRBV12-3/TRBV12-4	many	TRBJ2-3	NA	CASSLGRGRTDTQYF	TGTGCCAGCAGCCTAGGGCGGGGGCGCACAGATACGCAGTATTTT
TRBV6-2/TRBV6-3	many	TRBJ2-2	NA	CASKPSNTGELFF	TGTGCCAGCAAACCTAGTAACACCGGGGAGCTGTTTTTT
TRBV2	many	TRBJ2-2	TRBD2	CAILGDYGTGELFF	TGTGCCATCTTGGGGGACTACGGCACCGGGGAGCTGTTTTTT
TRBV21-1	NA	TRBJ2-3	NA	CASSKCTSGPGDTQYF	TGTGCCAGCAGCAAATGCACTAGCGGGCCGGGAGATACGCAGTATTTT
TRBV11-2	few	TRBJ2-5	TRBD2	CASSLAGLYQETQYF	TGTGCCAGCAGCCTAGCGGGGCTCTACCAAGAGACCCAGTACTTC
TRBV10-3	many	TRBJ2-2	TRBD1	CAISETGGSGTGELFF	TGTGCCATCAGTGAGACAGGGGGCTCGGGGACCGGGGAGCTGTTTTTT
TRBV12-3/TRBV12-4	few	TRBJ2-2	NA	CASSPRGSLTTGELFF	TGTGCCAGCAGTCCCAGGGGTAGCCTAACCACCGGGGAGCTGTTTTTT
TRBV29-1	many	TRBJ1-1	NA	CSVAQSNAEAFF	TGCAGCGTTGCGCAGTCTAACGCTGAAGCTTTCTTT
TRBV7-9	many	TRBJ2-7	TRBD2	CASSLSSGPSYEQYF	TGTGCCAGCAGCTTATCTAGCGGGCCGTCCTACGAGCAGTACTTC
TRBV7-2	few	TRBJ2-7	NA	CASSSPVGEQYF	TGTGCCAGCAGCTCCCCCGTGGGGGAGCAGTACTTC
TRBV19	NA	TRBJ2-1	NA	CASSIDFRVRGNEQFF	TGTGCCAGTAGTATAGATTTTCGGGTCCGGGGGAATGAGCAGTTCTTC
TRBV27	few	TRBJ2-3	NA	CASIPTARTDTQYF	TGTGCCAGCATCCCTACCGCCCGGACAGATACGCAGTATTTT
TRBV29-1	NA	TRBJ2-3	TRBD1	CSVAGDRGSTDAQYF	TGCAGCGTCGCCGGCGACAGGGGGAGCACAGATGCGCAGTATTTT
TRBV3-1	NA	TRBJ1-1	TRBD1	CASSQDGTGGTEAFF	TGTGCCAGCAGCCAAGATGGGACAGGGGGCACTGAAGCTTTCTTT
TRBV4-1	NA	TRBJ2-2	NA	CASSQENRRTGELFF	TGCGCCAGCAGCCAAGAAAACAGAAGGACCGGGGAGCTGTTTTTT
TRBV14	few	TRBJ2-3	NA	CASSQVLGGEQYF	TGTGCCAGCAGCCAAGTTTTGGGCGGTGAGCAGTATTTT
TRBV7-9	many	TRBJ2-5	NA	CASSFLAGHQETQYF	TGTGCCAGCAGCTTTCTGGCAGGCCACCAAGAGACCCAGTACTTC
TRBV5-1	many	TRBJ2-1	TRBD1	CASSSTDRAYNEQFF	TGCGCCAGCAGCTCGACGGACAGGGCCTACAATGAGCAGTTCTTC
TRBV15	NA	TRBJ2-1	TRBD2	CATSRDVGGRGGEQFF	TGTGCCACCAGCAGAGATGTGGGGGGGAGAGGTGGTGAGCAGTTCTTC
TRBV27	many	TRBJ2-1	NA	CASSSRSYNEQFF	TGTGCCAGCAGTTCGCGGAGCTACAATGAGCAGTTCTTC
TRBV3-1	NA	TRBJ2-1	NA	CASSQDNVGEQFF	TGTGCCAGCAGCCAAGATAACGTCGGTGAGCAGTTCTTC
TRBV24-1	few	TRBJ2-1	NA	CATTRGSEQFF	TGTGCCACCACCCGGGGGAGTGAGCAGTTCTTC
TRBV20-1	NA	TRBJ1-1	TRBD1	CSARGEQGPTEAFF	TGCAGTGCTAGGGGCGAACAGGGGCCAACTGAAGCTTTCTTT
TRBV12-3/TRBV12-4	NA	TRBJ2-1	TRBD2	CASSLTSESSYNEQFF	TGTGCCAGCAGTTTGACTAGCGAGAGCTCCTACAATGAGCAGTTCTTC